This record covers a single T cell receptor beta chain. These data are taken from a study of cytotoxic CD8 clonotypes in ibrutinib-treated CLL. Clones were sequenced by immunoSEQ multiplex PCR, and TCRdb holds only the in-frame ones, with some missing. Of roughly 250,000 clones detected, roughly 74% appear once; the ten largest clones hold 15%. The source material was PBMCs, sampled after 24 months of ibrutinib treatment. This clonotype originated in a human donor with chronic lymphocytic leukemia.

The CDR3: CSVALYYGYTF. CDR3 nucleotide sequence: TGCAGCGTTGCGTTGTACTATGGCTACACCTTC. The chain joins TRBV29-1 to TRBJ1-2; D call uncertain. The CDR3 is made up of 11 amino acids. CDR1 SQVTM and CDR2 ANQGSEA come from the germline V gene. Deletions cut 4 bases from V and 3 bases from J, with 6 bases between.